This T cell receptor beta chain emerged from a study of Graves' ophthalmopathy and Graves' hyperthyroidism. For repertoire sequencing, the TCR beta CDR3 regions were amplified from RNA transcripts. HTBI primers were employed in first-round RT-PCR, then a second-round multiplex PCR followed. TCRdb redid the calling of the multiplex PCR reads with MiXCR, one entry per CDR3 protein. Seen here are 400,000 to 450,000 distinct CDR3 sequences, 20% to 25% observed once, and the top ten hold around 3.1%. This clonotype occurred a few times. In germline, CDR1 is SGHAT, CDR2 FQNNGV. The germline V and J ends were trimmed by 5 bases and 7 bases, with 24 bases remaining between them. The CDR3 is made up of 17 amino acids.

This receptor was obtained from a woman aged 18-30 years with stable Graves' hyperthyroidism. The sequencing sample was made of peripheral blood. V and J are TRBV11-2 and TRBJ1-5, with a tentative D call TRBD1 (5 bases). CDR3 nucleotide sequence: TGTGCCAGCAGCCCCAATTTGGGGGGTTGGATGCACCAGCCCCAGCATTTT. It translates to CASSPNLGGWMHQPQHF.